This T cell receptor (beta chain) originates from a study of T cells in Graves' hyperthyroidism and ophthalmopathy. The table lists this clonotype with many counts. This CDR3 is built from 14 residues. The V end was cut by 2 bases, the J end by 4 bases, with 12 bases between. Germline CDR1 and CDR2: KGHSH and LQKENI. Each patient was aged 18 to 65 and had newly diagnosed hyperthyroidism of under 2 months' duration. RNA transcripts gave rise to amplified TCR beta CDR3 regions. First-round RT-PCR of the TCR CDR3 relied on the HTBI primer set. MiXCR was run by TCRdb on the multiplex PCR reads, yielding one entry per CDR3 protein. In the table there are about 740,000 distinct CDR3 sequences, 13% to 15% of which are singletons.

This rearrangement joins TRBV18 to TRBJ2-7; TRBD1 might be the D (6 bases). This receptor was obtained from a woman under 30 with Graves' hyperthyroidism. Sequencing was carried out using blood. As DNA, the CDR3 is TGTGCCAGCTCACCAGATACAGGGTCTTACGAGCAGTACTTC. Amino acids: CASSPDTGSYEQYF.